One TCR beta chain is described in this entry. No antigen is known for it. This sample is part of a study of OX40 agonist ivuxolimab in advanced cancers. Study-level information: Patients received ivuxolimab, an agonistic anti-OX40 (CD134) antibody. Study-wide findings and caveats: Relatively little clonal expansion, among the lowest observed, appeared in partial responders at 0.1-3.0 mg/kg. By week 6 at 0.1 to 3.0 mg/kg, blood CD4+ and CD8+ T cells had expanded clonally. Averaged across samples, CD8+ T cells carried more expanded clones than CD4+ did.

Assay used: immunoSEQ multiplex PCR; TCRdb lists only in-frame clones, some missing. The top ten hold approximately 37% of the sample, which has about 20,000 clones, roughly 83% seen once. The starting material was CD4+ or CD8+ T cells sorted from blood, obtained in a trial of the OX40 agonist ivuxolimab. This clonotype was sampled from an adult with an advanced solid tumor such as melanoma, head and neck, liver or kidney cancer.

The CDR3 DNA sequence: TGTGCCAGCAGCTTGGGGGGTGGTGAGCAGTTCTTC. This encodes CASSLGGGEQFF. The rearrangement uses TRBV7-8 and TRBJ2-1; a weak D match, TRBD2 (6 bases). Looked up from germline, CDR1 is SGHVS and CDR2 is FQNEAQ. Trimming pared 3 bases from V and 9 bases from J, leaving 9 bases between. CDR3 size: 12 residues.